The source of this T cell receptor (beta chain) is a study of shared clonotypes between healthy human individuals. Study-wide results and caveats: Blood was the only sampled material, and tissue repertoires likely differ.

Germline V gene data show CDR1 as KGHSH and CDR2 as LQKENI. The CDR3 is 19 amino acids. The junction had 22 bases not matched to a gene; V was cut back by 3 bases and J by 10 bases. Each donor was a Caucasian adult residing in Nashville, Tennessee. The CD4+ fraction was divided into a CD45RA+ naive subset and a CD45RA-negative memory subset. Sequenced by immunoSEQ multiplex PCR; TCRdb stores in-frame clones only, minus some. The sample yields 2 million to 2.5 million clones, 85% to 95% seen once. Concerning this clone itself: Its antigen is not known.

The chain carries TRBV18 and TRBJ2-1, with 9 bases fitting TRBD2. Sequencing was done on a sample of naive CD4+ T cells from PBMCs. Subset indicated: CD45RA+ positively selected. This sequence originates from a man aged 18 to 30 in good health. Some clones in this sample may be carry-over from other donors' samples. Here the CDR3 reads CASSPIRSRREGMMVEQFF. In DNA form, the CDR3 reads TGTGCCAGCTCACCGATCAGATCTAGGCGGGAGGGAATGATGGTCGAGCAGTTCTTC.